The entry below gives a single T cell receptor beta chain sequence along with its context. The clone's antigen remains unknown. Within one base of it there is no much larger clone, and no base qualities were kept. Sample time point, as interpreted from the label and publication: baseline before first vaccination. Samples from vaccinated people were obtained from the UK trials COV001 and COV002, which included a single-blind randomized controlled phase 2/3 trial of AZD1222 (ChAdOx1 nCoV-19) in healthy adults. For TCRbeta chain sequencing, PBMC samples were collected from trial participants at day 0 and at day 28 after the second dose. The CDR3 regions of human TCRbeta chains were analyzed by immunosequencing. Processing in the source paper ran as follows. TCRs in the repertoires were compared against a reference library of SARS-CoV-2-specific TCRs that had been generated with the MIRA antigen-specificity platform. Breadth was defined as the fraction of unique TCRs that were SARS-CoV-2-associated, and depth was defined as the fraction of total T cells that were SARS-CoV-2-associated. Using the MIRA data, every spike-specific TCR was mapped to the spike region that the TCR reacted to and assigned to either a CD4 or a CD8 class. Log10-transformed breadth and depth values were compared by one-way ANOVA with Sidak's multiple comparisons tests. TCRdb holds this immuneACCESS table with in-frame rearrangements only. Some clones are missing; in checked studies, unresolved V genes explain under half, and the rest has no known cause. For V, J and clone size, that table is used; D and trimming come from the DNA. This sample gives around 140,000 clones in total; over 90% of them show up just once. Over 4% of the sample comes from the top ten.

The CDR3 starts with the cysteine, ends with the phenylalanine, and has 15 residues. CDR3 DNA only is kept here, 45 bases in frame from base 1. The V end gives up 2 bases and the J end 6 bases, leaving 3 bases in the junction not matched to a gene. Reading the germline V gene gives CDR1 ENHRY and CDR2 SYGVKD. This specimen belongs to a study of T cell responses to AZD1222 COVID-19 vaccine (dated by TCRdb to the early 2020s). Concerning the study at large: AZD1222 recipients whose second dose came at about 4 weeks and those whose second dose came at about 12 weeks were combined into one group, since spike-specific TCR depth and breadth did not differ between the two schedules. TCR sequencing was performed for roughly 250 trial participants, of whom around 200 were given two doses of AZD1222 and some 25 were given two doses of MenACWY control vaccine. Trial participants were enrolled by age into 18-55, 56-69 and 70-plus year subgroups, with around 150, 28 and 57 TCR-sequenced participants respectively.

Overall study results and their limits: Epitopes outside the regions mutated in the B.1.351 and B.1.1.7 variants were reportedly recognized by nearly half of the unique spike-specific TCRs. Spike-specific TCR breadth and depth rose significantly after two AZD1222 doses compared with day 0 and with MenACWY recipients. In the small 56-69-year group, the increase in depth fell short of significance, most likely because of low power. Most participants were white British and females outnumbered males, and the authors suggested that clonal diversity may have been underestimated. The whole spike protein was spanned by vaccine-associated CD4 TCRs, and dominant responses were seen in regions 160-218 and 743-854. Because no samples from the day 14 peak response were available, repertoires could be characterized only after the peak T cell response. Only a handful of AZD1222 recipients were SARS-CoV-2 seropositive at baseline, limiting conclusions about previously exposed vaccinees.

This receptor chain uses TRBV10-3 and TRBJ1-6; 8 of the junction bases match TRBD1. The clonotype comes from an adult in good health. The material was peripheral blood, obtained on day 0 of AZD1222 vaccination. The CDR3 protein is CAISEPDRVNSPLHF. The DNA sequence is given as TGTGCCATCAGTGAGCCGGACAGGGTTAATTCACCCCTCCACTTT.